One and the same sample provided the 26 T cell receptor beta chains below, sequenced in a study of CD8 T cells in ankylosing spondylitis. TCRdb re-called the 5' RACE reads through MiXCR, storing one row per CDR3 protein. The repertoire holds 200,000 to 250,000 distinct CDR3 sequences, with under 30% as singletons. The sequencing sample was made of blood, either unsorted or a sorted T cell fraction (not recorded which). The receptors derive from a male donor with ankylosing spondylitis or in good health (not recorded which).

CDR3 protein: CASSLDRAGNTIYF. In DNA form, the CDR3 reads TGTGCCAGCAGTTTAGACAGGGCTGGAAACACCATATATTTT. This chain connects TRBV12-3 or TRBV12-4 to TRBJ1-3; possibly TRBD1 for D (6 bases). The CDR3 spans 14 residues. Trimming shortened V by 1 base and J by 2 bases, and 6 bases separated the two germline ends.

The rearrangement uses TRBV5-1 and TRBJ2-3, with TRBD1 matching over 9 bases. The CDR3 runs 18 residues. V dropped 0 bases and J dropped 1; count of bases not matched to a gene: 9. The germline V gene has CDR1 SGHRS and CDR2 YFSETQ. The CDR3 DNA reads TGCGCCAGCAGCTTGGCGGACAGGGGCGCTAAACGCACAGATACGCAGTATTTT. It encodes CASSLADRGAKRTDTQYF.

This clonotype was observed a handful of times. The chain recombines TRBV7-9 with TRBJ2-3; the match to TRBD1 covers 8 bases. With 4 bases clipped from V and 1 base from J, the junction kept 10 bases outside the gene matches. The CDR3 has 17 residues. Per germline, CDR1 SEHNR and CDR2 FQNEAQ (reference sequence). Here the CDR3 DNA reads TGTGCCAGCAGCTCCCCTGACAGGGGAGGACGCACAGATACGCAGTATTTT. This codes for CASSSPDRGGRTDTQYF.

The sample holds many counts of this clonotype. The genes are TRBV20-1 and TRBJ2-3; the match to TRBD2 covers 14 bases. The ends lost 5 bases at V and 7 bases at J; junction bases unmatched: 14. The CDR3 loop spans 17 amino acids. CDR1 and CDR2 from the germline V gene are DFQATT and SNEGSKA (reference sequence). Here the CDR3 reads CSADTGLAGEGVNTQYF. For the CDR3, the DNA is TGCAGTGCTGACACGGGACTAGCGGGAGAGGGTGTGAATACGCAGTATTTT.

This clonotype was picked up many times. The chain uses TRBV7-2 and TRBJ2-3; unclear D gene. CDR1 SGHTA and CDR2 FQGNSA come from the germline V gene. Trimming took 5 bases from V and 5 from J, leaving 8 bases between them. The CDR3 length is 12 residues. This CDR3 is CASSEVRDTQYF. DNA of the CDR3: TGTGCCAGCAGCGAGGTTCGAGATACGCAGTATTTT.

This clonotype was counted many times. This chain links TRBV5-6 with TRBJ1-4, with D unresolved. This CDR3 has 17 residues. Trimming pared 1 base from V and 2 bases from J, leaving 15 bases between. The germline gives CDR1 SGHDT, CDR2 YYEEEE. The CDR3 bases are TGTGCCAGCAGCTTGAGGGTCATCGAGGAGACTAATGAAAAACTGTTTTTT. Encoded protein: CASSLRVIEETNEKLFF.

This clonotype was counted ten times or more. CDR3 nucleotide sequence: TGTGCCAGCAGCTTGGACGGGCCGGGCTACGAGCAGTACTTC. It codes for CASSLDGPGYEQYF. The chain is built from TRBV5-6 and TRBJ2-7; D is uncertain. V shed 0 bases and J shed 3 bases, with 10 bases lying between them. CDR1 is SGHDT, CDR2 YYEEEE, per germline. This CDR3 has 14 residues.

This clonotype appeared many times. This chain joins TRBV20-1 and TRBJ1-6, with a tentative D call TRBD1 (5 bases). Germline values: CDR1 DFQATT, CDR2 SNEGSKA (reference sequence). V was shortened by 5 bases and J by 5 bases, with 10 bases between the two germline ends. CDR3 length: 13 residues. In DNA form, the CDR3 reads TGCAGTGCTGAGGGACCACATAATTCACCCCTCCACTTT. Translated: CSAEGPHNSPLHF.

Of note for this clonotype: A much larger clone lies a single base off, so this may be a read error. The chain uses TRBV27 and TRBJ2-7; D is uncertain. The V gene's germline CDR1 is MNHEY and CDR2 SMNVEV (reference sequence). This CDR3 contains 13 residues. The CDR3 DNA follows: TGTACCAGCAAAACCCCCGGCCGCTACGAGCAGTACTTC. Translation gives CTSKTPGRYEQYF.

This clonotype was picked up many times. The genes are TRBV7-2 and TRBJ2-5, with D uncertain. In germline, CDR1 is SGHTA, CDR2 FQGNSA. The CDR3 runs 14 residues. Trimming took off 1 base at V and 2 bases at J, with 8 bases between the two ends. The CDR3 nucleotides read TGTGCCAGCAGCTTAGAGACGGCTCAAGAGACCCAGTACTTC. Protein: CASSLETAQETQYF.

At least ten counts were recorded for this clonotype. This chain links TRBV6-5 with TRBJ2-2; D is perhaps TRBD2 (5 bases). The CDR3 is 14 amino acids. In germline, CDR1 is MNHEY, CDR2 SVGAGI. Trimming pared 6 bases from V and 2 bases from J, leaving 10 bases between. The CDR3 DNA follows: TGTGCCAGCAGACTCGAGGGTAACACCGGGGAGCTGTTTTTT. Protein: CASRLEGNTGELFF.

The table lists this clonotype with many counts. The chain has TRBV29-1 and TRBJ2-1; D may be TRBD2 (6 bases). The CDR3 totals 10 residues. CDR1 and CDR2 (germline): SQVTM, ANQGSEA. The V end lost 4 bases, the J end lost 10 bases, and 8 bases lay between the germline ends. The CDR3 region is CSVASGEQFF. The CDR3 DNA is TGCAGCGTTGCCAGCGGGGAGCAGTTCTTC.

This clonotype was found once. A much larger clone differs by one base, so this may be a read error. CDR3 amino acids: CASSRDRGNYEQYF. CDR3 nucleotide sequence: TGCGCCAGCAGCCGGGACAGGGGGAACTACGAGCAGTACTTC. This chain connects TRBV4-1 to TRBJ2-7, with 11 bases aligning to TRBD1. This CDR3 is 14 amino acids long. J lost 3 bases, V lost 4 bases, and 2 bases had no gene match. CDR1 and CDR2 from the germline V gene are MGHRA and YSYEKL.

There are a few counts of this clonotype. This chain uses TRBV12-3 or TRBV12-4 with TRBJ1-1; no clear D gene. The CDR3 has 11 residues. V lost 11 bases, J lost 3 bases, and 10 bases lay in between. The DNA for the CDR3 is TGTGCCGATAATCGGGACACTGAAGCTTTCTTT. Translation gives CADNRDTEAFF.

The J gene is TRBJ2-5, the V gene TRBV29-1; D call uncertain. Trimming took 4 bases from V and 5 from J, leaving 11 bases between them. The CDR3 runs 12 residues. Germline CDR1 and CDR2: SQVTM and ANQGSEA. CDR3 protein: CSVAPVGETQYF. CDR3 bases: TGCAGCGTTGCACCGGTAGGGGAGACCCAGTACTTC. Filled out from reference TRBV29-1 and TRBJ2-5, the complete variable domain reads SAVISQKPSRDICQRGTSLTIQCQVDSQVTMMFWYRQQPGQSLTLIATANQGSEATYESGFVIDKFPISRPNLTFSTLTVSNMSPEDSSIYLCSVAPVGETQYFGPGTRLLVL.

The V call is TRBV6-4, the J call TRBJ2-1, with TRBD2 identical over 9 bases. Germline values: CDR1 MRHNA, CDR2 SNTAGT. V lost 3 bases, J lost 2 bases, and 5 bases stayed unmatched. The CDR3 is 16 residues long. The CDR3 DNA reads TGTGCCAGCAGTGAGGGAGCGGGAGGAACCTACAATGAGCAGTTCTTC. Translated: CASSEGAGGTYNEQFF.

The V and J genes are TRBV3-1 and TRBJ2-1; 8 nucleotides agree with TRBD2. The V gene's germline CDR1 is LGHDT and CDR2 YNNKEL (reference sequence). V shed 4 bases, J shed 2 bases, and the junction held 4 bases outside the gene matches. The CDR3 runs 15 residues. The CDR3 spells CASSRSGSAYNEQFF. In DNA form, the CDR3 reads TGTGCCAGCAGCCGAAGCGGGAGCGCCTACAATGAGCAGTTCTTC.

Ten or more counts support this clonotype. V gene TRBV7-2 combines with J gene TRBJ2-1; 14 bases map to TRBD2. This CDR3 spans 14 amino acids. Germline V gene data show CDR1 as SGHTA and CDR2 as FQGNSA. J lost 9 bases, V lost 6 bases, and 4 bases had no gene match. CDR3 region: CASRGLAGEGEQFF. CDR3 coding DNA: TGTGCCAGCAGGGGACTAGCGGGAGAAGGTGAGCAGTTCTTC.

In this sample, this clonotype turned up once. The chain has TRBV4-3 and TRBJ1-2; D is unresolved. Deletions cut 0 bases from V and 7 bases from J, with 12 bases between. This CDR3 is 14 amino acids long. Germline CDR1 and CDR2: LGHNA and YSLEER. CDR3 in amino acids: CASSQEVGVGGYTF. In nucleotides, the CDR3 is TGCGCCAGCAGCCAAGAGGTCGGGGTTGGTGGCTACACCTTC.

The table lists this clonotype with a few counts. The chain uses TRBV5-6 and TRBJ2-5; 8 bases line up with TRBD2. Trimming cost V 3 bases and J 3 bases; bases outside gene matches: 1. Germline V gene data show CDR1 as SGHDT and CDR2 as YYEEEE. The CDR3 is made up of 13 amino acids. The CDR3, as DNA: TGTGCCAGCAGCTCGGGAGGGGAAGAGACCCAGTACTTC. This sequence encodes CASSSGGEETQYF.

The chain's CDR3 is CASSLRLAAYEQYF. As DNA, the CDR3 is TGTGCCAGCAGTTTGAGGCTAGCGGCCTACGAGCAGTACTTC. V gene TRBV12-3 or TRBV12-4 combines with J gene TRBJ2-7, with 7 bases identical to TRBD2. The CDR3 contains 14 residues. Germline trimming cut 3 bases from V and 2 bases from J; bases unmatched to any gene: 4.

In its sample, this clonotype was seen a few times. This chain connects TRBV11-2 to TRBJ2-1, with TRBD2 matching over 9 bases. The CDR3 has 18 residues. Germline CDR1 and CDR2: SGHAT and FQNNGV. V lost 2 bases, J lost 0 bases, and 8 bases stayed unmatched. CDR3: CASSLQTIAGVSYNEQFF. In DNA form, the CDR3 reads TGTGCCAGCAGCTTACAGACTATAGCGGGAGTCTCCTACAATGAGCAGTTCTTC.

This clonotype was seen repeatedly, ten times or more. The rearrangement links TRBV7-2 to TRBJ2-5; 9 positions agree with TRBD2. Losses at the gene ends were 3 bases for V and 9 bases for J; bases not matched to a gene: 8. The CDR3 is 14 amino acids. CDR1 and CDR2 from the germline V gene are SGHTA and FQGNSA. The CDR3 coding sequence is TGTGCCAGCAGCTTGACTAGCGGTCAGAGGGCCCAGTACTTC. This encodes CASSLTSGQRAQYF.

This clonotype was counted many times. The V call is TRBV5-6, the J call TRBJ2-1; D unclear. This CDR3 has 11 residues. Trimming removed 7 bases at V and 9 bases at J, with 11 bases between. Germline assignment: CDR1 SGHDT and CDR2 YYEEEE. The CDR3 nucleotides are TGTGCCAGCTCCCGGGCGTCTGAGCAGTTCTTC. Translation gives CASSRASEQFF.

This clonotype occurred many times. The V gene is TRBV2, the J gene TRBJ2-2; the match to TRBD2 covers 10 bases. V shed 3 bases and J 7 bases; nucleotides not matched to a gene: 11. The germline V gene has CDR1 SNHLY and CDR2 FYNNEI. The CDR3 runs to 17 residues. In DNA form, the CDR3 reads TGTGCCAGCAGTGACGACGCTAGCGGGAGATACAACGGGGAGCTGTTTTTT. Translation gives CASSDDASGRYNGELFF.

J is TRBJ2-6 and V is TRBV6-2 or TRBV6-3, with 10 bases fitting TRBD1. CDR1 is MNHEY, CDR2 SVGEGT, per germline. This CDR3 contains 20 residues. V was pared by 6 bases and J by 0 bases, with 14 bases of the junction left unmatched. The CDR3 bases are TGTGCCAGCAGAGCCACTCCCGGGACAGGGGTCGGCTCTGGGGCCAACGTCCTGACTTTC. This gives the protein CASRATPGTGVGSGANVLTF.